This TCR beta chain was obtained from a study of T-cell reconstitution after alpha-beta-depleted transplantation in children (dated by TCRdb to between 2015 and 2016). About the study as a whole: T-cell immune reconstitution after TCRalphabeta/CD19-depleted allogeneic hematopoietic cell transplantation in children was quantitatively tracked in the study by means of TCR repertoire profiling.

The CDR3, from cysteine to phenylalanine, totals 17 residues. The sequence is cut down to CDR3 DNA, 51 bases in frame from base 1. Cut back by 0 bases and 7 bases, the V and J ends lie 20 bases apart. The germline V gene sets CDR1 to SGHRS and CDR2 to YFSETQ. Libraries were built with PCR. Sequenced using an Illumina HiSeq 2500. TCR library preparation used molecular barcoding, with unique molecular identifiers applied to normalize quantification of the TCRbeta repertoire. The public reads were reprocessed in TCRdb via fastp at Q25 and MiXCR, keeping in-frame beta chains. Entries are consolidated by CDR3 protein sequence, retaining the most common genes and DNA. Here the sample has fewer than 700,000 distinct CDR3 sequences; 10% to 15% occur a single time. About 2.2% of the sample is held by the ten biggest clonotypes. The treatment or condition label corresponds to: allogeneic hematopoietic cell transplantation with graft depleted of TCRalphabeta T cells and CD19 B cells. The transplant recipients were children given TCRalphabeta/CD19-depleted allogeneic hematopoietic cell grafts.

Many counts were recorded for this clonotype. It has no known antigen specificity. No much larger clone is present one base from it, and per-base qualities are unavailable. Study-wide conclusions, independent of this receptor: Apparently early alphabetaT-cell count recovery about two months after transplant reportedly relied on only several hundred rapidly expanded clones derived from non-depleted graft cells. Hyperexpanded clone frequencies declined over subsequent months; after one year, T-cell counts and TCRbeta diversity were mostly attributed to newly produced T cells. In some patients, the high TCRbeta diversity seen at day 60 was put down to recipient T cells and intrathymic progenitors that had survived conditioning.

The chain is assembled from TRBV5-1 and TRBJ2-1; the D gene is possibly TRBD2, with 6 bases matching. The clonotype comes from a male patient aged 10 to 17 who had a stem cell transplant for acute myeloid leukemia, so the T cells may come from the graft donor. The material was PBMCs, mostly from graft donor cells, obtained 360 days after TCRalphabeta/CD19-depleted stem cell transplant. The DNA sequence is given as TGCGCCAGCAGCTTGGGGATTAATACTAGCCCCCTAAATGAGCAGTTCTTC. It encodes CASSLGINTSPLNEQFF.